One and the same sample provided the 13 T cell receptor beta chains below, sequenced in a study of neoadjuvant anti-PD-1 for oral cavity cancer. Time point described: after neoadjuvant nivolumab, at surgical resection. Measured with immunoSEQ multiplex PCR; TCRdb has only the in-frame clones, and not every one. The sample has approximately 68,000 clones, about nine tenths seen once; the top ten hold approximately 2.6%. This material consisted of PBMCs, taken after nivolumab (anti-PD-1) treatment. The receptors were gathered from a person aged 35 to 85 with oral cavity squamous cell carcinoma.

V and J are TRBV18 and TRBJ2-5, with a weak D call TRBD1 (6 bases). The ends were cut back, 3 bases at V and 1 base at J, with 15 bases in the middle. The V gene's germline CDR1 is KGHSH and CDR2 LQKENI. There are 16 residues in the CDR3. The CDR3 bases are TGTGCCAGCTCACCGCAGGACAGCTGGTCCCAAGAGACCCAGTACTTC. This encodes CASSPQDSWSQETQYF.

This sequence joins TRBV27 and TRBJ2-7; tentatively, D is TRBD1 (6 bases). Trimming stripped 2 bases from V and 1 base from J, with 12 bases between. Germline V gene data show CDR1 as MNHEY and CDR2 as SMNVEV (reference sequence). This CDR3 contains 15 residues. The DNA of the CDR3 is TGTGCCAGCAGTTTAGGGGGCTCCCTATCCTACGAGCAGTACTTC. This translates into CASSLGGSLSYEQYF.

This clone was observed a single time. The chain recombines TRBV7-2 with TRBJ1-2; D remains unclear. Deletions cut 5 bases from V and 4 bases from J, with 11 bases between. Germline loops: CDR1 SGHTA, CDR2 FQGNSA. The CDR3 contains 13 residues. The CDR3 nucleotides read TGTGCCAGCAGCGATGGCCGTCTCTATGGCTACACCTTC. This encodes CASSDGRLYGYTF.

The chain joins TRBV6-1 to TRBJ1-1; D gene ambiguous. V was trimmed by 7 bases and J by 1 base, leaving 4 bases between them. CDR1 and CDR2 from the germline V gene are MNHNS and SASEGT. CDR3 length equals 11 residues. CDR3 sequence (DNA): TGTGCCAGCAAATGGAACACTGAAGCTTTCTTT. Translation gives CASKWNTEAFF.

This clone was counted a few times. The V and J genes are TRBV5-1 and TRBJ2-2, with a weak D call TRBD2 (5 bases). Germline CDR1 SGHRS, CDR2 YFSETQ. CDR3 length: 16 amino acids. Trimming shortened V by 2 bases and J by 5 bases, and 16 bases separated the two germline ends. This chain's CDR3 is CASSFDSLRGTGELFF. The CDR3 bases are TGCGCCAGCAGCTTCGATTCCCTACGGGGTACCGGGGAGCTGTTTTTT.

This chain links TRBV6-7 with TRBJ1-5; 8 bases map to TRBD1. TRBV6-7 is an ORF, with its function uncertain. J lost 1 base, V lost 3 bases, and 8 bases had no gene match. This CDR3 region has 17 residues. CDR3 in amino acids: CASSYVTGGASNQPQHF. The CDR3, as DNA: TGTGCCAGCAGTTATGTTACAGGGGGAGCGAGCAATCAGCCCCAGCATTTT.

The V call is TRBV27, the J call TRBJ2-7; D is unclear. The V end was cut by 6 bases, the J end by 6 bases, with 15 bases between. From germline, CDR1 is MNHEY and CDR2 SMNVEV (reference sequence). The CDR3 runs 13 residues. CDR3 nucleotides: TGTGCCAGCAGCGTGGTACCCGGTGCCGAGCAGTACTTC. It is translated as CASSVVPGAEQYF.

The chain joins TRBV5-4 to TRBJ2-7, with D possibly matching TRBD2 (6 bases). Trimming removed 6 bases at V and 2 bases at J, with 15 bases between. The germline gives CDR1 SGHNT, CDR2 YYREEE (reference sequence). The CDR3 is made up of 14 amino acids. CDR3 DNA: TGTGCCAGCAAAGGTAGCGGAACGACCTACGAGCAGTACTTC. The encoded protein is CASKGSGTTYEQYF. Drawing the rest from reference TRBV5-4 and TRBJ2-7, the complete variable domain is ETGVTQSPTHLIKTRGQQVTLRCSSQSGHNTVSWYQQALGQGPQFIFQYYREEENGRGNFPPRFSGLQFPNYSSELNVNALELDDSALYLCASKGSGTTYEQYFGPGTRLTVT.

The chain links TRBV2 to TRBJ1-2; 7 bases fit TRBD1. Trimming took 2 bases from V and 8 from J; bases not matched to a gene: 17. The CDR3 length is 17 residues. Looked up from germline, CDR1 is SNHLY and CDR2 is FYNNEI. The chain's CDR3 is CASSEHQYADRVVGYTF. The CDR3 coding sequence is TGTGCCAGCAGTGAACACCAATACGCCGACAGGGTTGTCGGCTACACCTTC.

The V call is TRBV4-2, the J call TRBJ2-3; 14 bases are shared with TRBD2. The CDR3 runs to 18 residues. V dropped 0 bases and J dropped 2; count of bases not matched to a gene: 4. CDR1 LGHNA and CDR2 YNFKEQ come from the germline V gene. The CDR3: CASSQDQGLAGDTDTQYF. The CDR3 DNA reads as TGTGCCAGCAGCCAAGATCAGGGACTAGCGGGGGACACAGATACGCAGTATTTT.

There are a few counts of this clone. The CDR3 reads CASTLGGTGDPNEKLFF. Here the CDR3 DNA reads TGTGCCAGCACCCTGGGGGGAACAGGGGACCCTAATGAAAAACTGTTTTTT. The chain employs TRBV2 and TRBJ1-4; 7 bases line up with TRBD1. Germline V lookup: CDR1 SNHLY, CDR2 FYNNEI. This CDR3 has 17 amino acids. V lost 7 bases, J lost 3 bases, and 14 bases stayed unmatched.

This chain links TRBV5-1 with TRBJ2-7; D is uncertain. V lost 2 bases and J 6 bases, leaving 12 bases between the germline ends. This CDR3 is built from 13 residues. Germline V gene lookup returns CDR1 SGHRS and CDR2 YFSETQ. The CDR3 loop reads CASSFIGQAEQYF. CDR3 coding DNA: TGCGCCAGCAGCTTTATCGGCCAGGCCGAGCAGTACTTC.

This clone was counted only a few times. The gene calls are TRBV4-1 and TRBJ2-6, with 7 bases lining up with TRBD2. The J segment lost 4 bases and the V segment lost 1 base, leaving 4 bases of the junction unmatched. This CDR3 region has 16 residues. From germline, CDR1 is MGHRA and CDR2 YSYEKL. The CDR3 here is CASSQVGGRGANVLTF. CDR3 DNA: TGCGCCAGCAGCCAAGTGGGCGGGAGAGGGGCCAACGTCCTGACTTTC.